A selection of T cell receptor beta chains follows, all from one sample in a study of cytomegalovirus exposure and HLA in healthy donors. Data came from immunoSEQ multiplex PCR; TCRdb stores just in-frame clones and leaves some out. The sample shows about 190,000 clones, about 81% of them seen only once. Source material: PBMCs. These receptors were taken from a young man in good health and CMV-seropositive. The CDR3 runs from the conserved cysteine through the conserved F or W. The D gene is left open where the match is weak. Some rows have no size entry. The others give once, few or many, or a class for an expanded clone.

j_call: TRBJ2-7; d_call: .; clone_size: few; v_call: TRBV19; cdr3_length: 13; cdr3_aa: CASSRTANYEQYF; cdr3_nt: TGTGCCAGTAGCAGGACAGCCAACTACGAGCAGTACTTC
j_call: TRBJ2-7; d_call: .; clone_size: .; v_call: TRBV27; cdr3_length: 14; cdr3_aa: CASSLYQGNNEQYF; cdr3_nt: TGTGCCAGCAGTTTATACCAGGGGAACAACGAGCAGTACTTC
j_call: TRBJ2-7; d_call: TRBD1; clone_size: .; v_call: TRBV28; cdr3_length: 13; cdr3_aa: CASGPGQTYEQYF; cdr3_nt: TGTGCCAGCGGACCGGGACAGACCTACGAGCAGTACTTC
j_call: TRBJ1-2; d_call: TRBD1; clone_size: .; v_call: TRBV5-1; cdr3_length: 14; cdr3_aa: CASSLEGQGDGYTF; cdr3_nt: TGCGCCAGCAGCTTGGAGGGACAGGGGGATGGCTACACCTTC
j_call: TRBJ2-7; d_call: .; clone_size: .; v_call: TRBV20-1; cdr3_length: 11; cdr3_aa: CSATGTYEQYF; cdr3_nt: TGCAGTGCCACAGGGACCTACGAGCAGTACTTC
j_call: TRBJ1-1; d_call: .; clone_size: .; v_call: TRBV7-2; cdr3_length: 15; cdr3_aa: CASSLASQLNTEAFF; cdr3_nt: TGTGCCAGCAGCTTAGCGTCACAGCTGAACACTGAAGCTTTCTTT
j_call: TRBJ2-1; d_call: TRBD2; clone_size: .; v_call: TRBV7-2; cdr3_length: 15; cdr3_aa: CASSLGRGVRNEQFF; cdr3_nt: TGTGCCAGCAGCTTAGGGCGGGGGGTACGCAATGAGCAGTTCTTC
j_call: TRBJ2-5; d_call: .; clone_size: .; v_call: TRBV19; cdr3_length: 13; cdr3_aa: CASSISREETQYF; cdr3_nt: TGTGCCAGTAGTATATCGAGAGAAGAGACCCAGTACTTC
j_call: TRBJ2-1; d_call: .; clone_size: .; v_call: TRBV19; cdr3_length: 11; cdr3_aa: CASNQGNEQFF; cdr3_nt: TGTGCCAGTAACCAGGGCAATGAGCAGTTCTTC
j_call: TRBJ2-4; d_call: .; clone_size: .; v_call: TRBV2; cdr3_length: 14; cdr3_aa: CASRGDPGGNIQYF; cdr3_nt: TGTGCCAGCAGAGGCGACCCAGGCGGGAACATTCAGTACTTC
j_call: TRBJ1-1; d_call: .; clone_size: .; v_call: TRBV5-1; cdr3_length: 13; cdr3_aa: CASSLGANTEAFF; cdr3_nt: TGCGCCAGCAGCTTGGGGGCAAACACTGAAGCTTTCTTT
j_call: TRBJ2-4; d_call: TRBD1; clone_size: .; v_call: TRBV9; cdr3_length: 17; cdr3_aa: CASSVATDRDAKNIQYF; cdr3_nt: TGTGCCAGCAGCGTAGCGACAGACAGGGACGCCAAAAACATTCAGTACTTC
j_call: TRBJ1-2; d_call: TRBD1; clone_size: .; v_call: TRBV19; cdr3_length: 14; cdr3_aa: CASRTGGARYGYTF; cdr3_nt: TGTGCCAGTAGGACAGGGGGGGCCCGCTATGGCTACACCTTC